What follows describes a single T cell receptor (beta chain). The antigen is not known. This sample is part of a study of CD8 T cells in ankylosing spondylitis. Looked up from germline, CDR1 is DFQATT and CDR2 is SNEGSKA (reference sequence). Trimming cost V 3 bases and J 2 bases, with 5 bases left between them. The CDR3 has 12 residues. Findings of the study overall: Peripheral blood held disease-linked clones only at relatively low frequency, and these were CD8+. Seemingly distinctive of ankylosing spondylitis blood was a TCR beta motif formed by eight highly homologous variants. Reportedly, matched ankylosing spondylitis synovial fluid was significantly enriched for disease-linked clones.

The authors made TCR beta libraries by quantitative 5'-RACE with molecular barcodes. TCRdb reanalysed the 5' RACE reads using MiXCR and keeps one entry per CDR3 protein. The data contain 150,000 to 200,000 distinct CDR3 sequences, about a third of them singletons. Sequenced input: synovial fluid, either unsorted or a sorted T cell fraction (not recorded which). The receptor comes from a male donor with ankylosing spondylitis. This sequence joins TRBV20-1 and TRBJ2-1; D uncertain. The CDR3: CSASVPYNEQFF. In DNA, the CDR3 is TGCAGTGCTAGTGTACCCTACAATGAGCAGTTCTTC.